Presented here are 20 T cell receptor beta chains from one specimen sequenced in a study of graft-versus-host responses after intestinal transplantation. These receptors have no known antigen. TCRdb's table, derived via immunoSEQ multiplex PCR, lists solely in-frame clones and lacks some. This table holds 78,000 or so clones, around 90% found once. Material: unstimulated CD8+ T cells sorted from spleen or lymph node cells, obtained before transplant. The receptors were sampled from a human donor who was the organ donor for an intestinal transplant.

The chain's CDR3 is CASTLWGANEQFF. In DNA, the CDR3 is TGTGCCAGCACCCTTTGGGGGGCCAATGAGCAGTTCTTC. The V and J genes are TRBV5-4 and TRBJ2-1; D may be TRBD1 or TRBD2 (6 bases each). Germline V lookup: CDR1 SGHNT, CDR2 YYREEE (reference sequence). V was shortened by 6 bases and J by 6 bases, with 13 bases between the two germline ends. There are 13 residues in the CDR3.

The chain is built from TRBV7-8 and TRBJ2-5; 8 positions agree with TRBD1. This CDR3 contains 14 residues. V dropped 5 bases and J dropped 5; count of bases not matched to a gene: 7. The germline gives CDR1 SGHVS, CDR2 FQNEAQ. CDR3 region: CASSERTGTETQYF. DNA for the CDR3: TGTGCCAGCAGCGAGCGGACAGGGACTGAGACCCAGTACTTC.

The chain uses TRBV2 and TRBJ2-3, with D perhaps TRBD2 (6 bases). V lost 5 bases to trimming and J lost 6 bases, with 15 bases between them. The V gene's germline CDR1 is SNHLY and CDR2 FYNNEI. The CDR3 extends over 14 amino acids. The CDR3 DNA reads as TGTGCCAGCAGTTTCTCTGGGGGGTCCGATACGCAGTATTTT. Its protein product is CASSFSGGSDTQYF.

This chain connects TRBV11-2 to TRBJ2-3, with D perhaps matching TRBD2 (5 bases). The CDR3 length is 15 residues. V lost 0 bases to trimming and J lost 2 bases, with 9 bases between them. CDR1 is SGHAT, CDR2 FQNNGV, per germline. The CDR3 coding sequence is TGTGCCAGCAGCTTAGATTGGCGGGCCACAGATACGCAGTATTTT. Its translation is CASSLDWRATDTQYF. The variable domain in full, completed from reference TRBV11-2 and TRBJ2-3, reads EAGVAQSPRYKIIEKRQSVAFWCNPISGHATLYWYQQILGQGPKLLIQFQNNGVVDDSQLPKDRFSAERLKGVDSTLKIQPAKLEDSAVYLCASSLDWRATDTQYFGPGTRLTVL.

The chain carries TRBV7-6 and TRBJ2-1; weak D call: TRBD2 (6 bases). Trimming took off 3 bases at V and 12 bases at J, with 12 bases between the two ends. Germline lookup yields CDR1 SGHVS and CDR2 FNYEAQ. CDR3 length equals 12 residues. The DNA of the CDR3 is TGTGCCAGCAGCTTGTCCGGGACTTGGCAGTTCTTC. Protein: CASSLSGTWQFF.

The V call is TRBV10-2, the J call TRBJ2-7, with TRBD2 matching over 7 bases. The germline CDR1 and CDR2 sequences are WSHSY and SAAADI. With V trimmed by 8 bases and J by 2 bases, 6 bases remained unmatched. The CDR3 length is 13 residues. DNA of the CDR3: TGCGCCAGCGCCCCGGCGGGGGCCTACGAGCAGTACTTC. It encodes CASAPAGAYEQYF.

This rearrangement joins TRBV15 to TRBJ2-1; no definite D call. Germline V gene lookup returns CDR1 LNHNV and CDR2 YYDKDF (reference sequence). The CDR3 sequence is 19 residues long. V was pared by 0 bases and J by 4 bases, with 22 bases between. The DNA for the CDR3 is TGTGCCACCAGCAGAGATTGGGGTGCCTCCTCTTCCTTGTACAATGAGCAGTTCTTC. Translating it yields CATSRDWGASSSLYNEQFF.

The chain uses TRBV9 and TRBJ1-4; 7 bases are shared with TRBD1. The CDR3 contains 18 residues. CDR1 is SGDLS, CDR2 YYNGEE, per germline. The J segment lost 0 bases and the V segment lost 0 bases, leaving 8 bases of the junction unmatched. Written as DNA, the CDR3 is TGTGCCAGCAGCGTAGACGTGGGGACAGACTCAACTAATGAAAAACTGTTTTTT. Amino acids: CASSVDVGTDSTNEKLFF.

CDR3 region: CASRTGTTNEETQYF. CDR3 nucleotides: TGCGCCAGCAGGACCGGGACAACAAACGAAGAGACCCAGTACTTC. The chain has TRBV4-1 and TRBJ2-5; D might be TRBD1 (6 bases). The CDR3 contains 15 residues. Trimming removed 6 bases from V and 3 bases from J, with 17 bases in between. Per the germline V gene, CDR1 is MGHRA and CDR2 is YSYEKL.

The chain uses TRBV10-2 and TRBJ1-6; D gene uncertain. Between the trimmed V and J ends, which lost 4 bases and 3 bases, there was a span of 7 bases. CDR1 is WSHSY, CDR2 SAAADI, per germline. The CDR3 is 14 amino acids. The CDR3 bases are TGCGCCAGCAGTGTCAACCTCTATAATTCACCCCTCCACTTT. Residues: CASSVNLYNSPLHF.

The chain uses TRBV10-3 and TRBJ2-5; TRBD1 agrees at 7 bases. With V trimmed by 10 bases and J by 3 bases, 17 bases remained unmatched. The CDR3 runs to 16 residues. The germline V gene encodes CDR1 ENHRY and CDR2 SYGVKD. The CDR3 reads CATGDGTAYTEETQYF. DNA of the CDR3: TGTGCCACCGGCGACGGGACAGCCTACACTGAAGAGACCCAGTACTTC.

The rearrangement links TRBV29-1 to TRBJ1-1, with 7 nucleotides matching TRBD1. The CDR3 covers 14 residues. CDR1 SQVTM and CDR2 ANQGSEA come from the germline V gene. The J segment lost 4 bases and the V segment lost 7 bases, leaving 12 bases of the junction unmatched. Written as DNA, the CDR3 is TGCAGCGCCCAGGGGGGCAGACCGGGCACTGAAGCTTTCTTT. Its protein product is CSAQGGRPGTEAFF. Drawing the rest from reference TRBV29-1 and TRBJ1-1, the complete variable domain is SAVISQKPSRDICQRGTSLTIQCQVDSQVTMMFWYRQQPGQSLTLIATANQGSEATYESGFVIDKFPISRPNLTFSTLTVSNMSPEDSSIYLCSAQGGRPGTEAFFGQGTRLTVV.

V usage is TRBV28 and J usage is TRBJ1-2, with no clear D. The CDR3 runs 17 residues. Trimming cost V 3 bases and J 8 bases, with 25 bases left between them. Germline loops: CDR1 MDHEN, CDR2 SYDVKM. This CDR3 reads CASSLWKNPDNTGGYTF. CDR3 bases: TGTGCCAGCAGTTTGTGGAAAAACCCTGACAACACCGGGGGCTACACCTTC.

The rearrangement links TRBV15 to TRBJ1-2; D is unclear. This CDR3 has 14 amino acids. The germline V gene has CDR1 LNHNV and CDR2 YYDKDF (reference sequence). Trimming removed 5 bases from V and 6 bases from J, with 16 bases in between. CDR3 nucleotides: TGTGCCACCAGCGGGGTTTTAGGGCCCCATGGCTACACCTTC. It yields the protein CATSGVLGPHGYTF. Variable domain in full (rest from reference TRBV15 and TRBJ1-2): DAMVIQNPRYQVTQFGKPVTLSCSQTLNHNVMYWYQQKSSQAPKLLFHYYDKDFNNEADTPDNFQSRRPNTSFCFLDIRSPGLGDTAMYLCATSGVLGPHGYTFGSGTRLTVV.

CDR3 sequence (DNA): TGCGCCAGCAGTTCCATAACGGGACGCTGGAACACTGAAGCTTTCTTT. It codes for CASSSITGRWNTEAFF. The chain couples TRBV10-2 to TRBJ1-1; perhaps TRBD1 as D (5 bases). The V end was cut by 5 bases, the J end by 1 base, with 17 bases between. This CDR3 is built from 16 residues. Germline-derived CDR1 and CDR2 are WSHSY and SAAADI.

The chain couples TRBV2 to TRBJ2-7, with 8 bases fitting TRBD1. Germline V gene data show CDR1 as SNHLY and CDR2 as FYNNEI. This CDR3 region has 12 residues. V dropped 5 bases and J dropped 6; count of bases not matched to a gene: 3. In DNA form, the CDR3 reads TGTGCCAGCAGTCGGACAGGGATCGAGCAGTACTTC. This gives the protein CASSRTGIEQYF.

V gene TRBV6-5 combines with J gene TRBJ1-1; D is unclear. The V end lost 8 bases, the J end lost 1 base, and 8 bases lay between the germline ends. The CDR3 consists of 12 residues. CDR1 is MNHEY, CDR2 SVGAGI, per germline. The CDR3 loop is CASGMGNTEAFF. As DNA, the CDR3 is TGTGCCAGCGGTATGGGGAACACTGAAGCTTTCTTT.

In this sample, this clone turned up a few times. The chain has TRBV19 and TRBJ1-2; D is possibly TRBD1 (5 bases). V lost 7 bases and J 4 bases, leaving 16 bases between the germline ends. CDR1 and CDR2 (germline): LNHDA, SQIVND (reference sequence). The CDR3 extends over 14 amino acids. The CDR3: CASTPGGYRYGYTF. DNA of the CDR3: TGTGCCAGTACACCCGGGGGGTATCGCTATGGCTACACCTTC.

The J gene is TRBJ2-7, the V gene TRBV7-2; the match to TRBD1 covers 7 bases. Per the germline V gene, CDR1 is SGHTA and CDR2 is FQGNSA. After removal of 4 bases from V and 1 base from J, the junction contained 1 base not matched to a gene. CDR3 length equals 13 residues. The CDR3 reads CASSSTGSYEQYF. The CDR3 DNA follows: TGTGCCAGCAGCTCGACAGGGTCCTACGAGCAGTACTTC.

V and J are TRBV4-2 and TRBJ1-6; D possibly corresponds to TRBD1 (6 bases). This CDR3 spans 15 amino acids. Germline V lookup: CDR1 LGHNA, CDR2 YNFKEQ. V was shortened by 1 base and J by 6 bases, with 10 bases between the two germline ends. The CDR3: CASSQGKGGNSPLHF. The DNA of the CDR3 is TGTGCCAGCAGCCAAGGGAAGGGGGGTAATTCACCCCTCCACTTT.